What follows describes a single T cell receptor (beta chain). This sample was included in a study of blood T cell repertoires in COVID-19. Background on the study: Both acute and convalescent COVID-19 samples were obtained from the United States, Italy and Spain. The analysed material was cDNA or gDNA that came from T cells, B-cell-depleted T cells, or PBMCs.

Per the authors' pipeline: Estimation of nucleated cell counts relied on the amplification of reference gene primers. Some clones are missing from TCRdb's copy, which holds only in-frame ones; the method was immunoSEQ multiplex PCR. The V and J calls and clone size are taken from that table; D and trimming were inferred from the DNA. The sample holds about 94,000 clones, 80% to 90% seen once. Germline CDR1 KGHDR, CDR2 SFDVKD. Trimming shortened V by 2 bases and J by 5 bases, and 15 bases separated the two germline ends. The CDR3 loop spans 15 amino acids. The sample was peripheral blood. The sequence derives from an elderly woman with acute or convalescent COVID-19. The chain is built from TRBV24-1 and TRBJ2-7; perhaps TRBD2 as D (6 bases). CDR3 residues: CATSDWEVPRDEQYF. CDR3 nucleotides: TGTGCCACCAGTGATTGGGAGGTACCTAGGGACGAGCAGTACTTC.